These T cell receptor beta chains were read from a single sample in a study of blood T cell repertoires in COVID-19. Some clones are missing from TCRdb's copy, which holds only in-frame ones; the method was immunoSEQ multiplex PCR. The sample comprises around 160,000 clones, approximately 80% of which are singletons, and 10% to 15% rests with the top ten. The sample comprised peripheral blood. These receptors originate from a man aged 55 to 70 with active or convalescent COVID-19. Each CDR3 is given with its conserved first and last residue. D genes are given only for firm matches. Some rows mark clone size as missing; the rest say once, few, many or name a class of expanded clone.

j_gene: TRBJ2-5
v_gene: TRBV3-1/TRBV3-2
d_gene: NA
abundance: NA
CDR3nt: TGTGCCAGCAGCCAAAGACAGATTCAAGAGACCCAGTACTTC
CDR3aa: CASSQRQIQETQYF

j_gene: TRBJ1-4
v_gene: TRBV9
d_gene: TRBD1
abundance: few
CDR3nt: TGTGCCAGCAGCAGGGGGCTAGGGAATGAAAAACTGTTTTTT
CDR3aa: CASSRGLGNEKLFF

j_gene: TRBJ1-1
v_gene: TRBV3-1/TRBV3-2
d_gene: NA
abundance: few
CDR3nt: TGTGCCAGCAGCCAAGCTAATGCTGCGAACACTGAAGCTTTCTTT
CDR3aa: CASSQANAANTEAFF

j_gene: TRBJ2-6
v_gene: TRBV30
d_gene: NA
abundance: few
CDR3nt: TGTGCCTGGAATTTCCGGGGGGCCAACGTCCTGACTTTC
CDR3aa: CAWNFRGANVLTF

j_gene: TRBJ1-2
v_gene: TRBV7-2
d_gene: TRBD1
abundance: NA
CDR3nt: TGTGCCAGCAGCTCCTCCTGGGGGACAGTCTATGGCTACACCTTC
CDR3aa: CASSSSWGTVYGYTF

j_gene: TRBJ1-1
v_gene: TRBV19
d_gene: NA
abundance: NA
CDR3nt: TGTGCCAGTAGTATAGGTATGAACACTGAAGCTTTCTTT
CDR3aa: CASSIGMNTEAFF

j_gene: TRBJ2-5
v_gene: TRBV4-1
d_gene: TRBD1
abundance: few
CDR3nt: TGCGCCAGCAGCCAGTTTGGGACAGTGAGGGGAGAGACCCAGTACTTC
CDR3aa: CASSQFGTVRGETQYF

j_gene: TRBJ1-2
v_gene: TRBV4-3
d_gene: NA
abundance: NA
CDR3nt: TGCGCCAGCAGCCCGCGAAATCCCCCGGGCTACACCTTC
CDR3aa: CASSPRNPPGYTF

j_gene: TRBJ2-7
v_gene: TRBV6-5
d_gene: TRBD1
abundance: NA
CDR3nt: TGTGCCGAACGGGGGACAGGGGATAACGAGCAGTACTTC
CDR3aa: CAERGTGDNEQYF

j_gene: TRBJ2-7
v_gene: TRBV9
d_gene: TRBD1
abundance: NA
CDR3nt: TGTGCCAGCAGCGTAGGGGGACAGGGGGCGACCGAGCAGTACTTC
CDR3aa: CASSVGGQGATEQYF

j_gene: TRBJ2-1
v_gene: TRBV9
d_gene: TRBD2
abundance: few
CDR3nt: TGTGCCAGCAGCACCCTGGGGACTAGCCTCAATGAGCAGTTCTTC
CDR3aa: CASSTLGTSLNEQFF

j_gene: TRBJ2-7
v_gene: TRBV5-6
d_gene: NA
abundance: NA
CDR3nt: TGTGCCAGCAGCTTGGGGCTAGCCCACGAGCAGTACTTC
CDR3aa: CASSLGLAHEQYF

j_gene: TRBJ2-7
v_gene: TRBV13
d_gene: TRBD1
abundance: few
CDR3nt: TGTGCCAGCAGCTTGGGACAGAGAGGACTCGAGCAGTACTTC
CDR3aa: CASSLGQRGLEQYF

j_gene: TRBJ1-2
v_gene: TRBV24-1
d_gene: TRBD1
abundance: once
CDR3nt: TGTGCCACCAGCCGACAGGGGAGCTATGGCTACACCTTC
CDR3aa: CATSRQGSYGYTF

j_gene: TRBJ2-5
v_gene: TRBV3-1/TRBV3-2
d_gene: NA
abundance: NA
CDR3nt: TGTGCCAGCAGCGAGAGCGGAGAAGAGACCCAGTACTTC
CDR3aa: CASSESGEETQYF

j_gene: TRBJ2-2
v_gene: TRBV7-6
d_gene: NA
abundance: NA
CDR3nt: TGTGCCAGCACCTCTCCATTGGCCGAGCTGTTTTTT
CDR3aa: CASTSPLAELFF

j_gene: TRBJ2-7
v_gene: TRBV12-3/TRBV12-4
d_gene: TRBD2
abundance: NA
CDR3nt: TGTGCCAGCAGTTTAGGTCAGCGGGAGAGGAGGTGGTTC
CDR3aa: CASSLGQRERRWF

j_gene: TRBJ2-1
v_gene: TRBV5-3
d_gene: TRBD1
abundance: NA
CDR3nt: TGTGCCAGAAGCTTTATGGAGCCGGGACAGGGGGGGAGTGAGCAGTTCTTC
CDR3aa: CARSFMEPGQGGSEQFF

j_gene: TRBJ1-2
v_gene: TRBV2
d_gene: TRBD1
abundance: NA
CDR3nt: TGTGCCAGCAGTGAGTCGACGGGACAGACCTATGGCTACACCTTC
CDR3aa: CASSESTGQTYGYTF

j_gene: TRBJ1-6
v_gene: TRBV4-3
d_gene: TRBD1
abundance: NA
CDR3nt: TGCGCCAGCAGCCAAGTCCGGGACAGAGGAAATTCACCCCTCCACTTT
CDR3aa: CASSQVRDRGNSPLHF

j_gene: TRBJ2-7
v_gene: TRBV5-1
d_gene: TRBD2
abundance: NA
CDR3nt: TGCGCCAGCAGCACCGGACTAGCGGGAGTATACGAGCAGTACTTC
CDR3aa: CASSTGLAGVYEQYF

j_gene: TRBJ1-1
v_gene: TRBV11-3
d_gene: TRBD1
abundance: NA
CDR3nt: TGTGCCAGCAGCTGGCAGGGGGATACTGAAGCTTTCTTT
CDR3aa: CASSWQGDTEAFF

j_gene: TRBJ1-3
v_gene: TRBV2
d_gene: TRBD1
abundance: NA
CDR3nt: TGTGCCAGCAGACCGGGACAGGGGACTGGAAACACCATATATTTT
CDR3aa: CASRPGQGTGNTIYF

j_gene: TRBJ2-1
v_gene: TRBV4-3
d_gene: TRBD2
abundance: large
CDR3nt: TGCGCCAGCAGCCTGACTAGCGGGGCGTACAATGAGCAGTTCTTC
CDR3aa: CASSLTSGAYNEQFF

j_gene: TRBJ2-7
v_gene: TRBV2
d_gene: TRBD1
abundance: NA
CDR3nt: TGTGCCAGCCTACGGGACAGATACGAGCAGTACTTC
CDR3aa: CASLRDRYEQYF

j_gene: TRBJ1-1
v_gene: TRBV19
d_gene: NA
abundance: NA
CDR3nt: TGTGCCAGTAGTACAGGCGAAGGCACTGAAGCTTTCTTT
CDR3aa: CASSTGEGTEAFF

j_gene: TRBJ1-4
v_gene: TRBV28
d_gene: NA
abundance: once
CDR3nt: TGTGCCAGCAGTTTTTATAGTGCTAATGAAAAACTGTTTTTT
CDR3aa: CASSFYSANEKLFF

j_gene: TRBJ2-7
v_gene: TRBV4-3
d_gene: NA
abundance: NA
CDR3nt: TGCGCCAGCAGCCAAGTGGGAGCTGACTACGAGCAGTACTTC
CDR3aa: CASSQVGADYEQYF

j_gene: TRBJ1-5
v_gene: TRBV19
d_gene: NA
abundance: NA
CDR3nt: TGTGCCAGTAGTAGAGTAGTGGATCAGCCCCAGCATTTT
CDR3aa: CASSRVVDQPQHF

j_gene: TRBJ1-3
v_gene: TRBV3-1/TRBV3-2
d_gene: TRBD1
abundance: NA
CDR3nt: TGTGCCAGCAGTTCCGGGACAGGGCGAGGAAACACCATATATTTT
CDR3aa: CASSSGTGRGNTIYF

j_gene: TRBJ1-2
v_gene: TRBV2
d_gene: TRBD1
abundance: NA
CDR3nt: TGTGCCAGCAGTGAAACACGGACAGGGGGCAGTGGCTACACCTTC
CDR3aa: CASSETRTGGSGYTF

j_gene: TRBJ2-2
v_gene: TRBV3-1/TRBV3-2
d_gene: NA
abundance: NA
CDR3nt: TGTGCCAGCAGCCAAGCGAGCACTAGTTTTGCCGGGGAGCTGTTTTTT
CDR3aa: CASSQASTSFAGELFF

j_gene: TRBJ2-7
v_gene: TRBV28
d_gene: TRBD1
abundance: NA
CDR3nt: TGTGCCAGCAGGACAACAGGGGGCCCCTCGTACGAGCAGTACTTC
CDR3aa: CASRTTGGPSYEQYF

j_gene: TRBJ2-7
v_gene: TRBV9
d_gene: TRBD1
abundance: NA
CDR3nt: TGTGCCAGCAGCGTAGTTGACAGGGAGCGCGAGCAGTACTTC
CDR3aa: CASSVVDREREQYF

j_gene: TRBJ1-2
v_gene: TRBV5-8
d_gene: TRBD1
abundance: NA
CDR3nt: TGTGCCAGCAGCTCCCAGGAGGGGGCCCATGGCTACACCTTC
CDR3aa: CASSSQEGAHGYTF

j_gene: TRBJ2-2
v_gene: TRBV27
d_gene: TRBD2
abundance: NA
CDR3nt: TGTGCCAGCAGTTTAATCCTAGCGGGACGCACCGGGGAGCTGTTTTTT
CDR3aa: CASSLILAGRTGELFF

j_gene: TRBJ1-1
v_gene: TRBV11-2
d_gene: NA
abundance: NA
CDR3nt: TGTGCCAGCAGCTACGGGCGGGAGAACACTGAAGCTTTCTTT
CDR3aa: CASSYGRENTEAFF

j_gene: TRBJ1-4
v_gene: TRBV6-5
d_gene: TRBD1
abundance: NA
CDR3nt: TGTGCCACGGGGACAGGGGGTGAAAAACTGTTTTTT
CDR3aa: CATGTGGEKLFF

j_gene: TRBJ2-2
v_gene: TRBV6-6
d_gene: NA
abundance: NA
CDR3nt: TGTGCCAGCAGTTACTCACCGAATTGGGCCACCGGGGAGCTGTTTTTT
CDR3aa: CASSYSPNWATGELFF

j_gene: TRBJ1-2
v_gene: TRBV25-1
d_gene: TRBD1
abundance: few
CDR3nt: TGTGCCAGCAGGGGACAGGGGAGCTATGGCTACACCTTC
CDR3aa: CASRGQGSYGYTF

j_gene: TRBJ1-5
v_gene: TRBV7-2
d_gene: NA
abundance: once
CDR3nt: TGTGCCAGCAGCTTATCTGGGGAGGGGTTGGGTCAGCCCCAGCATTTT
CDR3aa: CASSLSGEGLGQPQHF

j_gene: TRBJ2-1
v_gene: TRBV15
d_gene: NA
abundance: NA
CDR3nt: TGTGCCACCAGCAGAGATTACGGGGGAGGCTCTGAGAATGAGCAGTTCTTC
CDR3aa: CATSRDYGGGSENEQFF

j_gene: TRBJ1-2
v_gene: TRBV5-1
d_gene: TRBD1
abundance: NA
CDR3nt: TGCGCCAGCAGCGGGCGGACAGGGCAAGTTGGAAGCGGTGGCTACACCTTC
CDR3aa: CASSGRTGQVGSGGYTF

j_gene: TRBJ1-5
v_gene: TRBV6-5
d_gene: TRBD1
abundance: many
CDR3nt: TGTGCCAGCAGGACAGGGATGGGCAATCAGCCCCAGCATTTT
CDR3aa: CASRTGMGNQPQHF

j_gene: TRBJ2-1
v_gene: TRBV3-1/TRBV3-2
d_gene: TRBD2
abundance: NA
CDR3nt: TGTGCCAGCAGCCATACCTTCGGGCTAGCGGGAAAGAATGAGCAGTTCTTC
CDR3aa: CASSHTFGLAGKNEQFF

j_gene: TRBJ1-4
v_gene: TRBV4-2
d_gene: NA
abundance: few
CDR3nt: TGTGCCAGCAGCCAAGGGACAGTTAAAGATGAAAAACTGTTTTTT
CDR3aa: CASSQGTVKDEKLFF

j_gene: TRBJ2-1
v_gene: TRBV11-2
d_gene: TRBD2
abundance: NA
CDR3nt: TGTGCCAGCACCGTCCTCGGGACTAGCGGGATAAGTGAGCAGTTCTTC
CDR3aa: CASTVLGTSGISEQFF

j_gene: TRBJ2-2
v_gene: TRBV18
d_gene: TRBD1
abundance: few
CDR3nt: TGTGCCAGCTCACCACGACAGGGTGGGGAGCTGTTTTTT
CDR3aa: CASSPRQGGELFF

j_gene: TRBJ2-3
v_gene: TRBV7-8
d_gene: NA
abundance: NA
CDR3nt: TGTGCCAGCAGCTTGTCCTCTCGCGGCACAGATACGCAGTATTTT
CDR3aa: CASSLSSRGTDTQYF

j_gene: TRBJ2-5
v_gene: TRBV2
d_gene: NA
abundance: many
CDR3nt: TGTGCCAGCAGTGCACAGCTCCAAGAGACCCAGTACTTC
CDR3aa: CASSAQLQETQYF

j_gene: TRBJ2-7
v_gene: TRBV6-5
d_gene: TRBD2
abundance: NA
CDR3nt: TGTGCCAGCAGTTCGTCGCGGGAGGGCCAGAGACAGTACTTC
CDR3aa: CASSSSREGQRQYF

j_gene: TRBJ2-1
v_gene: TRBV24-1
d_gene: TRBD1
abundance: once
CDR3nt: TGTGCCACCAGTGATTCTCGGCGCCCCGGGACAGTGGATGAGCAGTTCTTC
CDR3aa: CATSDSRRPGTVDEQFF

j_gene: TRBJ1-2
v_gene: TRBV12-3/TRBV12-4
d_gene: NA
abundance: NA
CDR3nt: TGTGCCAGCAGCCCCGAGAGGCTGTATGGCTACACCTTC
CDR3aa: CASSPERLYGYTF